The next 24 T cell receptor beta chains were all read from a single sample in a study of blood T cell repertoires in COVID-19. Repertoires were generated with immunoSEQ multiplex PCR, while TCRdb's copy carries only in-frame clones and drops some. The sample has around 80,000 clones; 88% are singletons. Sequencing used peripheral blood. These receptors were obtained from a woman of 80 years or more with acute or convalescent COVID-19.

The rearrangement joins TRBV3-1 (or the pseudogene TRBV3-2) to TRBJ1-5; TRBD1 matches 9 bases. The CDR3 loop spans 16 amino acids. V lost 0 bases, J lost 6 bases, and 6 bases stayed unmatched. In germline, CDR1 is LGHDT, CDR2 YNNKEL (reference sequence). This chain's CDR3 is CASSQEGGTGIQPQHF. The CDR3 DNA reads TGTGCCAGCAGCCAAGAGGGTGGGACAGGGATTCAGCCCCAGCATTTT.

The rearrangement links TRBV5-1 to TRBJ2-7, with 7 nucleotides matching TRBD1. The CDR3 covers 14 residues. After removal of 0 bases from V and 6 bases from J, the junction contained 6 bases not matched to a gene. Germline values: CDR1 SGHRS, CDR2 YFSETQ. The CDR3 here is CASSLALDRAEQYF. CDR3 nucleotides: TGCGCCAGCAGCTTGGCTCTTGACAGGGCCGAGCAGTACTTC.

The V call is TRBV12-5, the J call TRBJ1-2, with TRBD1 as a possible D gene (5 bases). Germline CDR1 and CDR2: LGHNT and FRNRAP. V lost 8 bases to trimming and J lost 8 bases, with 18 bases between them. The CDR3 sequence is 13 residues long. CDR3 sequence (DNA): TGTGCTAGTCGCCCAACAGGTTTTAGGGGCTACACCTTC. Translating gives CASRPTGFRGYTF.

The chain employs TRBV7-2 and TRBJ2-2; 10 nucleotides agree with TRBD2. The CDR3 extends over 18 amino acids. Germline-derived CDR1 and CDR2 are SGHTA and FQGNSA. J was trimmed by 6 bases and V by 5 bases; bases with no gene match: 15. CDR3 region: CASSTKLPGLALAGELFF. The CDR3 region has the DNA TGTGCCAGCAGCACAAAACTACCGGGACTAGCGTTGGCCGGGGAGCTGTTTTTT.

This chain uses TRBV19 with TRBJ1-5, with 7 positions matching TRBD1. Germline V gene lookup returns CDR1 LNHDA and CDR2 SQIVND (reference sequence). J lost 6 bases, V lost 2 bases, and 4 bases had no gene match. CDR3 size: 14 residues. The chain's CDR3 is CASSIQGGGQPQHF. The CDR3 nucleotides are TGTGCCAGTAGTATACAGGGGGGCGGTCAGCCCCAGCATTTT.

This chain uses TRBV18 with TRBJ2-1; D is ambiguous. Germline V gene data show CDR1 as KGHSH and CDR2 as LQKENI. The CDR3 spans 14 residues. V was pared by 2 bases and J by 5 bases, with 10 bases between. The CDR3 sequence is CASSPDIADNEQFF. The DNA for the CDR3 is TGTGCCAGCTCACCAGATATCGCGGACAATGAGCAGTTCTTC.

The chain joins TRBV18 to TRBJ1-6, with TRBD1 matching over 12 bases. CDR1 KGHSH and CDR2 LQKENI come from the germline V gene. This CDR3 is 16 amino acids long. V lost 3 bases to trimming and J lost 9 bases; unmatched junction nucleotides: 6. CDR3 amino acids: CASSPGGQGAFSPLHF. Here the CDR3 DNA reads TGTGCCAGCTCACCGGGGGGACAGGGGGCGTTTTCACCCCTCCACTTT.

The CDR3, as DNA: TGTGCCAGCAGGGACAGGGGGGGATCCCCCCCCCTCCACTTT. Its translation is CASRDRGGSPPLHF. The rearrangement uses TRBV6-5 and TRBJ1-6; 10 positions agree with TRBD1. Germline V CDR1 and CDR2: MNHEY, SVGAGI. V lost 6 bases and J lost 13; bases outside the gene matches: 9. The CDR3 length is 14 residues.

This sequence joins TRBV19 and TRBJ1-2; 8 nucleotides align to TRBD1. Germline V CDR1 and CDR2: LNHDA, SQIVND (reference sequence). This CDR3 region has 14 residues. The junction had 8 bases not matched to a gene; V was cut back by 4 bases and J by 7 bases. The CDR3 nucleotides read TGTGCCAGTAGTACTCAGGGGGCGCGGCGTGGCTACACCTTC. It codes for CASSTQGARRGYTF.

The table lists this clone with a count of one. The V and J genes are TRBV7-2 and TRBJ2-2; 10 nucleotides match TRBD2. This CDR3 is built from 16 residues. Germline trimming cut 2 bases from V and 6 bases from J; bases unmatched to any gene: 6. Looked up from germline, CDR1 is SGHTA and CDR2 is FQGNSA. CDR3 amino acids: CASSLSSGSLSGELFF. CDR3 DNA sequence: TGTGCCAGCAGCTTATCTAGCGGGAGTCTGTCCGGGGAGCTGTTTTTT.

The chain employs TRBV6-2 or TRBV6-3 and TRBJ1-2; TRBD1 agrees at 8 bases. CDR3 length: 16 residues. J was trimmed by 7 bases and V by 6 bases; bases with no gene match: 16. The germline V gene has CDR1 MNHEY and CDR2 SVGEGT. CDR3 loop: CASSNPLPQGAAGYTF. CDR3 coding DNA: TGTGCCAGCAGCAATCCCCTCCCCCAGGGGGCGGCTGGCTACACCTTC.

This chain links TRBV5-1 with TRBJ1-2; TRBD1 is a possible D gene (6 bases). V was clipped by 2 bases and J by 3 bases, with 11 bases between them. Germline-derived CDR1 and CDR2 are SGHRS and YFSETQ. This CDR3 is built from 14 residues. The CDR3 sequence: CASSFSGADYGYTF. The CDR3, as DNA: TGCGCCAGCAGCTTTTCAGGGGCAGACTATGGCTACACCTTC.

The chain combines TRBV15 with TRBJ2-1; 7 bases agree with TRBD1. The CDR3 is 15 residues long. V gave up 3 bases and J gave up 7 bases; unmatched junction bases: 9. From germline, CDR1 is LNHNV and CDR2 YYDKDF (reference sequence). CDR3 residues: CATSRGPGQTNEQFF. The CDR3 DNA sequence: TGTGCCACCAGCAGGGGACCGGGACAGACAAATGAGCAGTTCTTC.

The chain links TRBV5-5 to TRBJ1-2; no clear D gene. The V and J ends lost 0 bases and 4 bases respectively, with 13 bases between them. CDR1 is SGHKS, CDR2 YYEKEE, per germline (reference sequence). The length of the CDR3 is 15 residues. This CDR3 reads CASSLDGAAGYGYTF. In DNA, the CDR3 is TGTGCCAGCAGCTTGGACGGAGCGGCGGGCTATGGCTACACCTTC.

The V and J genes are TRBV25-1 and TRBJ2-2, with 12 bases identical to TRBD1. Germline loops: CDR1 MGHDK, CDR2 SYGVNS. The trim removed 2 bases at V and 4 bases at J, leaving 8 bases unmatched. The CDR3 has 18 amino acids. The CDR3 DNA is TGTGCCAGCAGTGAACGGAGGGGGACAGGGGGCACCACCGGGGAGCTGTTTTTT. Its translation is CASSERRGTGGTTGELFF. Supplemented by reference TRBV25-1 and TRBJ2-2, the full variable domain reads EADIYQTPRYLVIGTGKKITLECSQTMGHDKMYWYQQDPGMELHLIHYSYGVNSTEKGDLSSESTVSRIRTEHFPLTLESARPSHTSQYLCASSERRGTGGTTGELFFGEGSRLTVL.

In regard to this clone: Other DNA sequences in this sample translate to the same CDR3. V usage is TRBV4-3 and J usage is TRBJ1-1, with D possibly TRBD1 on 6 matching bases. Trimming cost V 4 bases and J 0 bases, with 9 bases left between them. The CDR3 runs to 14 residues. Germline V gene data show CDR1 as LGHNA and CDR2 as YSLEER. CDR3 DNA sequence: TGCGCCAGCAGCCGAGGACAGCTGAACACTGAAGCTTTCTTT. Its translation: CASSRGQLNTEAFF.

CDR3 nucleotides: TGCAGTGCTAGTAAAGGACAGTCCAAAGGGGCCCAGCATTTT. It encodes CSASKGQSKGAQHF. The chain employs TRBV20-1 and TRBJ1-5, with D possibly being TRBD1 (6 bases). This CDR3 spans 14 amino acids. Germline CDR1 and CDR2: DFQATT and SNEGSKA (reference sequence). Trimming stripped 3 bases from V and 11 bases from J, with 20 bases between.

This clone was counted a few times. V usage is TRBV11-2 and J usage is TRBJ2-2; D call uncertain. Germline lookup yields CDR1 SGHAT and CDR2 FQNNGV. The CDR3 consists of 13 residues. V shed 2 bases and J shed 4 bases, with 5 bases lying between them. This CDR3 is CASSLRSTGELFF. CDR3 nucleotides: TGTGCCAGCAGCTTACGGTCCACCGGGGAGCTGTTTTTT.

The rearrangement uses TRBV12-5 and TRBJ2-3, with TRBD2 identical over 14 bases. The CDR3 extends over 19 amino acids. The germline V gene has CDR1 LGHNT and CDR2 FRNRAP. Germline trimming cut 1 base from V and 6 bases from J; bases unmatched to any gene: 12. DNA for the CDR3: TGTGCTAGTGGTTTGGCTCCGGGACTAGCGGGGGCTAGGTCGGATACGCAGTATTTT. It translates to CASGLAPGLAGARSDTQYF.

The chain recombines TRBV7-9 with TRBJ1-5; perhaps TRBD1 as D (6 bases). Trimming took off 0 bases at V and 4 bases at J, with 10 bases between the two ends. The CDR3 is 15 residues long. Germline values: CDR1 SEHNR, CDR2 FQNEAQ (reference sequence). The CDR3 sequence: CASSLAGAVNQPQHF. The CDR3 coding sequence is TGTGCCAGCAGCTTAGCGGGGGCCGTGAATCAGCCCCAGCATTTT.

This clone occurred a few times. This chain connects TRBV6-5 to TRBJ2-5; weak D call: TRBD1 (5 bases). The CDR3 runs 13 residues. Trimming pared 4 bases from V and 5 bases from J, leaving 11 bases between. The germline CDR1 and CDR2 sequences are MNHEY and SVGAGI. The CDR3 nucleotides read TGTGCCAGCAGTTGGGGCAGGGTGGAGACCCAGTACTTC. It yields the protein CASSWGRVETQYF.

The genes are TRBV27 and TRBJ1-2, with 7 bases matching TRBD1. Germline V gene sequence: CDR1 MNHEY, CDR2 SMNVEV (reference sequence). This CDR3 region has 14 residues. Trimming at V came to 0 bases and at J to 6 bases, leaving 4 bases not matched to a gene. Here the CDR3 reads CASSLSTGRNGYTF. CDR3 in DNA: TGTGCCAGCAGTTTATCGACAGGGCGGAATGGCTACACCTTC.

This rearrangement joins TRBV30 to TRBJ2-2; D remains unclear. V lost 0 bases and J lost 5, with 13 bases in between. Germline lookup yields CDR1 GTSNPN and CDR2 SVGIG (reference sequence). This CDR3 is built from 15 residues. The CDR3 nucleotides read TGTGCCTGGAGTGTCACACCTTCAAGTACCGGGGAGCTGTTTTTT. Translating gives CAWSVTPSSTGELFF.

This chain uses TRBV5-5 with TRBJ1-2; D is unclear. Germline V gives CDR1 SGHKS, CDR2 YYEKEE (reference sequence). This CDR3 contains 13 residues. The V gene lost 0 bases and the J gene lost 9 bases, with 12 bases spanning the gap. In DNA form, the CDR3 reads TGTGCCAGCAGCTTGGTGCGGGAGTCTAGCTACACCTTC. This translates into CASSLVRESSYTF.